This is a list of T cell receptor beta chains from one sample in a study of cytomegalovirus exposure and HLA in healthy donors. Some clones are missing from TCRdb's copy, which holds only in-frame ones; the method was immunoSEQ multiplex PCR. The table shows about 100,000 clones, with around 95% occurring only once. What was sequenced was PBMCs. Receptors originate from a woman aged 18-29 years in good health and CMV-seronegative. CDR3s include the opening cysteine and the closing phenylalanine or tryptophan. A D gene is named only where the DNA matches it firmly.

TRBD1	TRBJ1-2	TRBV19	TGTGCCAGTAGTACTCGGACAGGGGGCGTATATGGCTACACCTTC	CASSTRTGGVYGYTF
TRBD2	TRBJ2-5	TRBV5-1	TGCGCCAGCAGCCCTGGACTAGCGGGGGGGGAGACCCAGTACTTC	CASSPGLAGGETQYF
TRBD2	TRBJ2-7	TRBV6-6	TGTGCCAGCAGGTCGACTAGCGGCTCCTACGAGCAGTACTTC	CASRSTSGSYEQYF
-	TRBJ1-2	TRBV29-1	TGCAGCGTTTCCCAGGGAAACTATGGCTACACCTTC	CSVSQGNYGYTF
TRBD2	TRBJ2-1	TRBV4-1	TGCGCCAGCAGCCCGGGACTAGCGGGGGAGAACAATGAGCAGTTCTTC	CASSPGLAGENNEQFF
-	TRBJ1-2	TRBV28	TGTGCCAGCATACGATCCGGTGGTGGCTATGGCTACACCTTC	CASIRSGGGYGYTF
TRBD2	TRBJ2-1	TRBV27	TGTGCCAGCAGCACTACTAGCGGGGGGCTGGATGAGCAGTTCTTC	CASSTTSGGLDEQFF
-	TRBJ2-2	TRBV9	TGTGCCAGCAGCGTAGCCAACAGGGACACCGGGGAGCTGTTTTTT	CASSVANRDTGELFF
TRBD1	TRBJ1-1	TRBV29-1	TGCAGCGTTGAAAGGGGGCACCGGGGAGCTTTCTTT	CSVERGHRGAFF
TRBD1	TRBJ2-7	TRBV10-3	TGTGCCATCAGTTCCCCGGGACAGGGGGCTTACGAGCAGTACTTC	CAISSPGQGAYEQYF